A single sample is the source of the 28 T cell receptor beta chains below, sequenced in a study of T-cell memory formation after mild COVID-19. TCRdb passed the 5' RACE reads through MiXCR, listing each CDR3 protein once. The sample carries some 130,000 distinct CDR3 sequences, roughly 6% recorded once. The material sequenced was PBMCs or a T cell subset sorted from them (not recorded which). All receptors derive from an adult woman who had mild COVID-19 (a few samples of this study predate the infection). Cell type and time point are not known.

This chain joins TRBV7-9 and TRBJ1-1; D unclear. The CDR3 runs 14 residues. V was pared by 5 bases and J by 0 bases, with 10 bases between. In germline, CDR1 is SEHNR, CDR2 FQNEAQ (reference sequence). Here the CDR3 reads CASSIGPLNTEAFF. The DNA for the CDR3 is TGTGCCAGCAGCATAGGACCTCTGAACACTGAAGCTTTCTTT.

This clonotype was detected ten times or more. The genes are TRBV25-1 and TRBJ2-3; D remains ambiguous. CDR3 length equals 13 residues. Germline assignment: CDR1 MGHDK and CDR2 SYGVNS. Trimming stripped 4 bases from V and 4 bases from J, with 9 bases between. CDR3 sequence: CASSAATADTQYF. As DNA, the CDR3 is TGTGCCAGCAGTGCCGCAACGGCAGATACGCAGTATTTT.

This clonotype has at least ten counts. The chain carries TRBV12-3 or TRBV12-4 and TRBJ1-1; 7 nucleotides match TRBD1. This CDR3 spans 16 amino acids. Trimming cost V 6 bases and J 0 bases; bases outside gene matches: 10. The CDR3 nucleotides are TGTGCCAGCAGCCCCCAGACAGGGAGGGTGAACACTGAAGCTTTCTTT. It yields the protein CASSPQTGRVNTEAFF.

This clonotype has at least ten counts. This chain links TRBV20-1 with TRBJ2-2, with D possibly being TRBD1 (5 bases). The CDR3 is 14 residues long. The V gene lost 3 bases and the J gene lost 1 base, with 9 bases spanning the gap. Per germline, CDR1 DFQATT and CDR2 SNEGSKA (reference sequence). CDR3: CSARGQMNTGELFF. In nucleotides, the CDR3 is TGCAGTGCTAGGGGGCAGATGAACACCGGGGAGCTGTTTTTT.

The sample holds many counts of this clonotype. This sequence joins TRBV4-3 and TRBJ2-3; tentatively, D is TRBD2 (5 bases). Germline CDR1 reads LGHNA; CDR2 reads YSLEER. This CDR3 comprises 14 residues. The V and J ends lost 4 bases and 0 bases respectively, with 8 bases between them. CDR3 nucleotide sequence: TGCGCCAGCAGCCCCGGACTGAGCACAGATACGCAGTATTTT. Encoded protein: CASSPGLSTDTQYF.

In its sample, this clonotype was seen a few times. CDR3 in amino acids: CASSSRLGTEAFF. The CDR3 bases are TGTGCCAGCAGCTCCCGTTTGGGGACTGAAGCTTTCTTT. The chain uses TRBV7-3 and TRBJ1-1, with D unclear. Trimming pared 4 bases from V and 5 bases from J, leaving 11 bases between. The CDR3 loop spans 13 amino acids. Germline CDR1 reads SGHTA; CDR2 reads FQGTGA.

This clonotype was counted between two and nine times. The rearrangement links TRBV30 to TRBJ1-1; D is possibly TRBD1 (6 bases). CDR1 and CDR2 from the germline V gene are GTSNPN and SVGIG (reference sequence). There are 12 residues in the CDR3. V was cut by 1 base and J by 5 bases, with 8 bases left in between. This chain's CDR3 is CAWSGTATEAFF. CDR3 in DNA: TGTGCCTGGAGTGGGACAGCGACTGAAGCTTTCTTT.

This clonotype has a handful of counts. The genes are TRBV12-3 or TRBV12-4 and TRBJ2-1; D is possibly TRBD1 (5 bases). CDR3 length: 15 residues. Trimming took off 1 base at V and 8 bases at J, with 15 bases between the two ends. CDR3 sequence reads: CASSLGTTLPHEQFF. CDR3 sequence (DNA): TGTGCCAGCAGTTTAGGGACAACCCTCCCTCATGAGCAGTTCTTC.

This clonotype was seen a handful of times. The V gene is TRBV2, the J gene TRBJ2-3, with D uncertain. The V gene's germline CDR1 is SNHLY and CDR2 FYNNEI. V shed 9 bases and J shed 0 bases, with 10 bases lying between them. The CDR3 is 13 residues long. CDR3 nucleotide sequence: TGTGCCAGGAATCTTGCGAGCACAGATACGCAGTATTTT. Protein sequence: CARNLASTDTQYF.

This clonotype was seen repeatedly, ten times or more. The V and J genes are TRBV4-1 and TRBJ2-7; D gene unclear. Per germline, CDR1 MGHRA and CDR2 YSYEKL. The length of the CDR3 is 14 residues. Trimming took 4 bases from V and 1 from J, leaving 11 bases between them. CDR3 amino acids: CASSPLTGSYEQYF. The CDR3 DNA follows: TGCGCCAGCAGCCCCTTAACCGGGTCCTACGAGCAGTACTTC.

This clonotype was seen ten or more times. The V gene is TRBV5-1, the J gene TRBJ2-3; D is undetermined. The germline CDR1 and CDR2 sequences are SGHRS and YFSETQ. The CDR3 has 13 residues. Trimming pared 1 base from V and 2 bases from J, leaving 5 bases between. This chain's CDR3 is CASSLHNTDTQYF. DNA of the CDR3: TGCGCCAGCAGCTTGCACAACACAGATACGCAGTATTTT. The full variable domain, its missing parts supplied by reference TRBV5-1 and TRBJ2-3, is KAGVTQTPRYLIKTRGQQVTLSCSPISGHRSVSWYQQTPGQGLQFLFEYFSETQRNKGNFPGRFSGRQFSNSRSEMNVSTLELGDSALYLCASSLHNTDTQYFGPGTRLTVL.

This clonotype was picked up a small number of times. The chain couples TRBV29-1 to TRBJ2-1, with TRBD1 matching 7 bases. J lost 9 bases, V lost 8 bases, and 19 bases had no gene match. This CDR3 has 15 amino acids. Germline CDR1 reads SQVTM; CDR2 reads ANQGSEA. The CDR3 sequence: CSSKWGQPTIGEQFF. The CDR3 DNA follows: TGCAGCTCAAAATGGGGACAGCCCACGATTGGTGAGCAGTTCTTC.

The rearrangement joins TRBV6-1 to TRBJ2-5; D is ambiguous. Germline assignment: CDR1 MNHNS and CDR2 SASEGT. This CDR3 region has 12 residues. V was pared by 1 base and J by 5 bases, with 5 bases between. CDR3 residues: CASSEGWETQYF. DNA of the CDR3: TGTGCCAGCAGTGAAGGATGGGAGACCCAGTACTTC.

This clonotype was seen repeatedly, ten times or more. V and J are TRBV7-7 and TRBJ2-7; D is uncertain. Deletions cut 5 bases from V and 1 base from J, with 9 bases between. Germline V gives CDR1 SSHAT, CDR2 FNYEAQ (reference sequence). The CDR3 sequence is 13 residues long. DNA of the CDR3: TGTGCCAGCAGCCCCGGACGGTCCTACGAGCAGTACTTC. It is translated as CASSPGRSYEQYF.

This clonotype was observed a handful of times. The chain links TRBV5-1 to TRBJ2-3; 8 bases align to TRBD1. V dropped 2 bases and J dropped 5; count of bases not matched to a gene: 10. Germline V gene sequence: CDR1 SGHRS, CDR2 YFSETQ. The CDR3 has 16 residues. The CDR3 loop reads CASSFNGRGTGDTQYF. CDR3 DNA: TGCGCCAGCAGCTTCAATGGCAGGGGGACAGGAGATACGCAGTATTTT.

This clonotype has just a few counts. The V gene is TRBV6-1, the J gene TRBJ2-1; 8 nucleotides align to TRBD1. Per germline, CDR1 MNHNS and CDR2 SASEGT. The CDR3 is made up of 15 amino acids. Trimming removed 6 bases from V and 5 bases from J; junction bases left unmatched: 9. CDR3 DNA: TGTGCCAGCAGAGACAGGGGTGGGGGTAACAATGAGCAGTTCTTC. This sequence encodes CASRDRGGGNNEQFF.

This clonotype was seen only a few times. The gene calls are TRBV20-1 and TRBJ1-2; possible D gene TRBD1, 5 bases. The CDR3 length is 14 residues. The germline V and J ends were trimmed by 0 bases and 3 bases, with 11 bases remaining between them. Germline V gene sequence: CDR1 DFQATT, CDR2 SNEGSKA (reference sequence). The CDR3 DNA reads TGCAGTGCTAGAGAGTCGTCCAGGGACTATGGCTACACCTTC. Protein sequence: CSARESSRDYGYTF.

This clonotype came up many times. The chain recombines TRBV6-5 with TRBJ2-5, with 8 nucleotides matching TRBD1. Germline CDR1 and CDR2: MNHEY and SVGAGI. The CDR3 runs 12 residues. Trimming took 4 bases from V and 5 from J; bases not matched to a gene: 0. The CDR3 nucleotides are TGTGCCAGCAGTTGGGACAGGGAGACCCAGTACTTC. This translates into CASSWDRETQYF.

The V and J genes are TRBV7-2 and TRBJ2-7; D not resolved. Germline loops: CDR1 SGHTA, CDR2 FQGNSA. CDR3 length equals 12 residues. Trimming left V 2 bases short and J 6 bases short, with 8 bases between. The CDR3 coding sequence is TGTGCCAGCAGCTTATCTAAGGCCGAGCAGTACTTC. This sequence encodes CASSLSKAEQYF.

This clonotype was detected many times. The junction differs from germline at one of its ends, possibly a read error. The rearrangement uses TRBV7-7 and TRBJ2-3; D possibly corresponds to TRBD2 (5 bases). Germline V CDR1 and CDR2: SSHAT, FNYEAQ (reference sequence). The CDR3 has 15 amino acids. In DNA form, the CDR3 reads TGTGCTAGCAGCTTGTACGGGGATAGGTCAGATACGCAGTATTTT. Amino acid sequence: CASSLYGDRSDTQYF.

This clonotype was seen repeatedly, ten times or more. This CDR3 is CASSQGTSGRVHEQYF. CDR3 DNA: TGTGCCAGCAGCCAGGGGACTAGCGGGAGAGTCCACGAGCAGTACTTC. The rearrangement links TRBV3-1 to TRBJ2-7, with 14 bases fitting TRBD2. Germline V lookup: CDR1 LGHDT, CDR2 YNNKEL (reference sequence). The CDR3 has 16 residues. Trimming cost V 3 bases and J 5 bases; bases outside gene matches: 6.

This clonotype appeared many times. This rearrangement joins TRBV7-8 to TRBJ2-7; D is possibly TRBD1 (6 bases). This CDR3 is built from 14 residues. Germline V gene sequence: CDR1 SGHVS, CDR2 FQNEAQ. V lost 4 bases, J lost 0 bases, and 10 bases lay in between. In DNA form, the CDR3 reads TGTGCCAGCAGCTCCCAACAGGGCTCCTACGAGCAGTACTTC. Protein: CASSSQQGSYEQYF.

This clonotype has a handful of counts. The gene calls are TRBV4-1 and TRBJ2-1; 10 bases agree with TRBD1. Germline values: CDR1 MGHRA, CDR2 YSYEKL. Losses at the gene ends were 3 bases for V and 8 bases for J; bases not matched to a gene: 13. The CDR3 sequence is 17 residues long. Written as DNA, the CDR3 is TGCGCCAGCAGCCACACAAGGAATGGACAGGGGGGCGATGAGCAGTTCTTC. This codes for CASSHTRNGQGGDEQFF.

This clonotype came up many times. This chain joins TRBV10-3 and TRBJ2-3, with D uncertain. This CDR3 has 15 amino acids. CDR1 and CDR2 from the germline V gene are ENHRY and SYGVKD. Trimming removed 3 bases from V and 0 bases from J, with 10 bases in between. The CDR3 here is CAISDKPTSTDTQYF. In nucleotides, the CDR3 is TGTGCCATCAGTGATAAACCGACAAGCACAGATACGCAGTATTTT.

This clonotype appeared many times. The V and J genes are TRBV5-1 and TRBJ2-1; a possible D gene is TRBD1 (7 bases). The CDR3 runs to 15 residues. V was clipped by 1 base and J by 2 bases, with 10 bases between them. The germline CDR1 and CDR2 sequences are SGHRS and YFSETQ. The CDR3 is CASSLQGGPYNEQFF. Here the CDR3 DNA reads TGCGCCAGCAGCTTGCAGGGGGGCCCCTACAATGAGCAGTTCTTC.

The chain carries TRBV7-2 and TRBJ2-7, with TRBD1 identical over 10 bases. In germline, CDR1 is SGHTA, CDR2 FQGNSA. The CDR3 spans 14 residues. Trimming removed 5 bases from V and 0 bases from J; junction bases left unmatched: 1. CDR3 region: CASSRTGGSYEQYF. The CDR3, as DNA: TGTGCCAGCAGCCGGACAGGGGGCTCCTACGAGCAGTACTTC.

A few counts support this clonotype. The CDR3 loop is CASSLQELNSPLHF. For the CDR3, the DNA is TGTGCCAGCAGTCTACAGGAGCTTAATTCACCCCTCCACTTT. This rearrangement joins TRBV12-3 or TRBV12-4 to TRBJ1-6, with D maybe TRBD1 (5 bases). This CDR3 has 14 amino acids. With 5 bases removed from V and 6 bases from J, the gap between germline ends came to 11 bases.

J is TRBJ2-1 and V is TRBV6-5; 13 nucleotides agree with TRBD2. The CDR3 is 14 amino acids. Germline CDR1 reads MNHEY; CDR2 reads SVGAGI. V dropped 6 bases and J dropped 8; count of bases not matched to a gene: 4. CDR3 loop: CASRPGLAGHEQFF. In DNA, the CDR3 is TGTGCCAGCAGGCCGGGACTAGCGGGACATGAGCAGTTCTTC.